These 3 T cell receptor beta chains were sequenced from one sample in a study of control samples from healthy donors and cancer patients. Some clones are missing from TCRdb's copy, which holds only in-frame ones; the method was immunoSEQ multiplex PCR. The sample gives about 130,000 clones, 80% to 95% of which show up once; more than 2% is in the top ten. Sequencing used blood. The receptors were sampled from a man between 18 and 35 years old in good health.

The chain links TRBV24-1 to TRBJ2-1; tentatively, D is TRBD2 (6 bases). From germline, CDR1 is KGHDR and CDR2 SFDVKD. The CDR3 covers 14 residues. V was pared by 7 bases and J by 7 bases, with 16 bases between. CDR3 sequence (DNA): TGTGCCACCAGAGAGGCGGGATTGGAGAATGAGCAGTTCTTC. This gives the protein CATREAGLENEQFF.

This clone was counted only a few times. V gene TRBV15 combines with J gene TRBJ1-6; no clear D. Germline V gene lookup returns CDR1 LNHNV and CDR2 YYDKDF (reference sequence). The germline V and J ends were trimmed by 4 bases and 7 bases, with 11 bases remaining between them. The CDR3 is 14 residues long. The CDR3 nucleotides read TGTGCCACCAGCAAAGATAGAGGCAATTCACCCCTCCACTTT. Its translation is CATSKDRGNSPLHF.

V and J are TRBV6-5 and TRBJ1-1, with no clear D. This CDR3 is built from 16 residues. V gave up 0 bases and J gave up 0 bases, with 11 bases separating them. The germline gives CDR1 MNHEY, CDR2 SVGAGI. CDR3 amino acids: CASSYSVVQLNTEAFF. DNA for the CDR3: TGTGCCAGCAGTTACTCGGTGGTACAGCTGAACACTGAAGCTTTCTTT.